A single sample is the source of the 17 T cell receptor beta chains below, sequenced in a study of blood T cell repertoires in COVID-19. Only in-frame clones appear in the TCRdb table, and some are missing; sequencing was by immunoSEQ multiplex PCR. The table records about 300,000 clones, roughly 90% of them present only once. Sequencing used PBMCs or T cells enriched from blood (not recorded which). The receptors were gathered from a man in his 60s who had recovered from COVID-19.

A few counts support this clone. J is TRBJ1-2 and V is TRBV5-4, with unresolved D. Germline CDR1 SGHNT, CDR2 YYREEE (reference sequence). Trimming stripped 0 bases from V and 4 bases from J, with 13 bases between. The CDR3 sequence is 15 residues long. The CDR3 is CASSLDGRRGYGYTF. The CDR3 DNA reads as TGTGCCAGCAGCTTGGACGGCCGACGAGGCTATGGCTACACCTTC.

This chain uses TRBV5-1 with TRBJ1-2; 8 positions agree with TRBD1. V trimming: 5 bases; J trimming: 6 bases; junction bases outside the gene matches: 6. The CDR3 is 13 amino acids. The germline gives CDR1 SGHRS, CDR2 YFSETQ. CDR3 nucleotide sequence: TGCGCCAGCAGACAGGGGGACGTTGATGGCTACACCTTC. It specifies CASRQGDVDGYTF.

V usage is TRBV7-2 and J usage is TRBJ1-5; no firm D call. CDR1 and CDR2 (germline): SGHTA, FQGNSA. This CDR3 is 16 amino acids long. V gave up 1 base and J gave up 5 bases, with 15 bases separating them. CDR3 sequence reads: CASSLGGLRGYQPQHF. In DNA, the CDR3 is TGTGCCAGCAGCTTAGGAGGGCTCCGGGGTTATCAGCCCCAGCATTTT. Together with reference TRBV7-2 and TRBJ1-5, the CDR3 gives the full variable domain: GAGVSQSPSNKVTEKGKDVELRCDPISGHTALYWYRQSLGQGLEFLIYFQGNSAPDKSGLPSDRFSAERTGGSVSTLTIQRTQQEDSAVYLCASSLGGLRGYQPQHFGDGTRLSIL.

This sequence joins TRBV4-1 and TRBJ2-3; 12 bases match TRBD2. The CDR3 runs 18 residues. V lost 4 bases and J lost 0; bases outside the gene matches: 8. CDR1 and CDR2 (germline): MGHRA, YSYEKL. Here the CDR3 DNA reads TGCGCCAGCAGCCGCCGACTAGCGGGAGAATCGAGCACAGATACGCAGTATTTT. This translates into CASSRRLAGESSTDTQYF.

The chain employs TRBV9 and TRBJ1-4, with a weak D call TRBD1 (5 bases). V lost 3 bases to trimming and J lost 1 base, with 10 bases between them. This CDR3 region has 15 residues. Germline V gene data show CDR1 as SGDLS and CDR2 as YYNGEE. CDR3: CASSALQGTNEKLFF. The CDR3 coding sequence is TGTGCCAGCAGCGCCCTCCAGGGAACTAATGAAAAACTGTTTTTT. Together with reference TRBV9 and TRBJ1-4, the CDR3 gives the full variable domain: DSGVTQTPKHLITATGQRVTLRCSPRSGDLSVYWYQQSLDQGLQFLIQYYNGEERAKGNILERFSAQQFPDLHSELNLSSLELGDSALYFCASSALQGTNEKLFFGSGTQLSVL.

In DNA form, the CDR3 reads TGTGCCAGCAGCTATACCGGGGGCACTGAAGCTTTCTTT. Translating it yields CASSYTGGTEAFF. The chain links TRBV11-1 to TRBJ1-1; perhaps TRBD1 as D (5 bases). The CDR3 runs to 13 residues. V was trimmed by 4 bases and J by 4 bases, leaving 10 bases between them. CDR1 and CDR2 from the germline V gene are SGHAT and FQDESV (reference sequence).

This chain uses TRBV7-2 with TRBJ1-4, with TRBD1 as a possible D gene (6 bases). The CDR3 totals 15 residues. The ends were cut back, 6 bases at V and 1 base at J, with 12 bases in the middle. Germline CDR1 and CDR2: SGHTA and FQGNSA. The CDR3 coding sequence is TGTGCCAGCAGGTCAACAGGGTTAACTAATGAAAAACTGTTTTTT. Its translation: CASRSTGLTNEKLFF.

The chain is built from TRBV28 and TRBJ2-7; weak D call: TRBD1 (6 bases). This CDR3 contains 14 residues. Germline lookup yields CDR1 MDHEN and CDR2 SYDVKM. Trimming removed 3 bases from V and 2 bases from J, with 11 bases in between. CDR3 sequence (DNA): TGTGCCAGCAGTTTCGATGGGGGCGCCTACGAGCAGTACTTC. Encoded protein: CASSFDGGAYEQYF.

A few counts support this clone. The V gene is TRBV6-5, the J gene TRBJ2-7; TRBD1 is a possible D gene (5 bases). With 5 bases removed from V and 5 bases from J, the gap between germline ends came to 7 bases. The CDR3 length is 11 residues. Germline loops: CDR1 MNHEY, CDR2 SVGAGI. In DNA, the CDR3 is TGTGCCAGCAGTAGGGGTCACGAGCAGTACTTC. It encodes CASSRGHEQYF.

The chain links TRBV5-8 to TRBJ2-3; 11 nucleotides match TRBD1. CDR3 size: 16 residues. Germline CDR1 reads SGHTS; CDR2 reads YDEGEE. The V gene end was trimmed by 4 bases and the J gene end by 3 bases; junction bases not matched to a gene: 7. The CDR3 sequence: CASSPGTGGGTDTQYF. CDR3 bases: TGTGCCAGCAGCCCTGGGACAGGGGGTGGGACAGATACGCAGTATTTT.

Worth noting for this clone: The same CDR3 arises from other DNA sequences in this sample as well. The chain is built from TRBV28 and TRBJ2-2, with a tentative D call TRBD2 (5 bases). V was clipped by 2 bases and J by 0 bases, with 7 bases between them. Per the germline V gene, CDR1 is MDHEN and CDR2 is SYDVKM. The CDR3 runs 15 residues. CDR3 protein: CASSLGGSNTGELFF. DNA of the CDR3: TGTGCCAGCAGTTTAGGCGGGTCGAACACCGGGGAGCTGTTTTTT.

The V call is TRBV3-1 (or the pseudogene TRBV3-2), the J call TRBJ2-1; 10 positions agree with TRBD2. The CDR3 spans 17 residues. Germline assignment: CDR1 LGHDT and CDR2 YNNKEL (reference sequence). The V segment lost 0 bases and the J segment 12 bases; nucleotides outside the gene matches: 14. CDR3 loop: CASSQDPSGLAVGGQFF. For the CDR3, the DNA is TGTGCCAGCAGCCAAGACCCCTCTGGACTAGCGGTTGGGGGGCAGTTCTTC.

The genes are TRBV18 and TRBJ2-7, with D tentatively TRBD2 (5 bases). The CDR3 is 13 residues long. The ends were cut back, 6 bases at V and 2 bases at J, with 11 bases in the middle. Germline-derived CDR1 and CDR2 are KGHSH and LQKENI. The CDR3 region is CASSQSRAYEQYF. CDR3 in DNA: TGTGCCAGCTCTCAATCGAGGGCCTACGAGCAGTACTTC.

V and J are TRBV19 and TRBJ1-5; TRBD1 matches 10 bases. CDR3 length equals 15 residues. Germline V gives CDR1 LNHDA, CDR2 SQIVND (reference sequence). J was trimmed by 7 bases and V by 3 bases; bases with no gene match: 6. Here the CDR3 reads CASSISDRGPQPQHF. CDR3 in DNA: TGTGCCAGTAGTATTTCCGACAGGGGGCCACAGCCCCAGCATTTT.

This chain joins TRBV27 and TRBJ2-1; 13 bases are shared with TRBD2. Germline V CDR1 and CDR2: MNHEY, SMNVEV (reference sequence). Trimming removed 5 bases from V and 9 bases from J; junction bases left unmatched: 7. The CDR3 loop spans 15 amino acids. The CDR3 DNA reads TGTGCCAGCAGTCACGGACTAGCGGGAGTTGTTGAGCAGTTCTTC. Its protein is CASSHGLAGVVEQFF.

DNA for the CDR3: TGTGCCAGCAGCAAAGAGGGGGGACTAGCACCCTACAATGAGCAGTTCTTC. It encodes CASSKEGGLAPYNEQFF. The chain recombines TRBV21-1 with TRBJ2-1; TRBD2 is taken as the D call from the table, unchecked against the DNA. TRBV21-1 is a recognized pseudogene. CDR3 length equals 17 residues.

The chain uses TRBV7-9 and TRBJ2-1; TRBD2 agrees at 7 bases. The germline V gene has CDR1 SEHNR and CDR2 FQNEAQ (reference sequence). V gave up 6 bases and J gave up 0 bases; unmatched junction bases: 2. The CDR3 spans 14 residues. The CDR3 DNA is TGTGCCAGCAGGGGCGGGAGCTCCTACAATGAGCAGTTCTTC. Its protein product is CASRGGSSYNEQFF.